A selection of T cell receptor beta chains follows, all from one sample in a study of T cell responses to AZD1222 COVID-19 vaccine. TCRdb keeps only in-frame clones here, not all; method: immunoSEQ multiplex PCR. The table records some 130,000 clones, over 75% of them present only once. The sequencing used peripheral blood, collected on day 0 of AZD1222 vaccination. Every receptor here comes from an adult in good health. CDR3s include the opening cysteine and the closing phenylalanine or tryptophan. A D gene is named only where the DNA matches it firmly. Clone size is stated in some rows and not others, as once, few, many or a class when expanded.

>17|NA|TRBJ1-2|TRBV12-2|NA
CASRSLGSEVDVYGYTF
TGTGCAAGTCGCTCCTTAGGATCCGAGGTAGATGTCTATGGCTACACCTTC
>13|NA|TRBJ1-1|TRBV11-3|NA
CASSLGRNTEAFF
TGTGCCAGCAGCTTAGGGAGGAACACTGAAGCTTTCTTT
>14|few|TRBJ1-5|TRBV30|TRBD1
CAWKGQVANQPQHF
TGTGCCTGGAAAGGACAGGTTGCCAATCAGCCCCAGCATTTT
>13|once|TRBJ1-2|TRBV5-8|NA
CASSSRGNYGYTF
TGTGCCAGCAGCTCTCGGGGTAACTATGGCTACACCTTC
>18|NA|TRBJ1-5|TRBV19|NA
CASSTRTALTGVDQPQHF
TGTGCCAGTAGTACCCGGACGGCACTAACGGGGGTGGATCAGCCCCAGCATTTT
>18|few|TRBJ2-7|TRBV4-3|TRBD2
CASSQQGLAGDTSYEQYF
TGCGCCAGCAGCCAACAGGGACTAGCGGGGGACACTTCCTACGAGCAGTACTTC
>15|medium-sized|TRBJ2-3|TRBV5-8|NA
CASSLDLSSTDTQYF
TGTGCCAGCAGCTTGGACTTGTCTAGCACAGATACGCAGTATTTT
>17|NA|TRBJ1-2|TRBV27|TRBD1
CASSFSRRTGGDYGYTF
TGTGCCAGCAGTTTCAGTCGGCGAACAGGGGGCGACTATGGCTACACCTTC
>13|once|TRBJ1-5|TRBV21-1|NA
CASSNPGNQPQHF
TGTGCCAGCAGCAACCCCGGCAATCAGCCCCAGCATTTT
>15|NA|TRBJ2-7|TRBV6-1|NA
CASSDALYGLYEQYF
TGTGCCAGCAGTGACGCCCTCTACGGGCTCTACGAGCAGTACTTC
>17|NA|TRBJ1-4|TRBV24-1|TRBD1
CATSDSTGSQTNEKLFF
TGTGCCACCAGTGATTCGACAGGGAGTCAAACTAATGAAAAACTGTTTTTT
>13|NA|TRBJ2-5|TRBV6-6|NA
CASSYGGGRTQYF
TGTGCCAGCAGTTACGGGGGGGGGCGGACCCAGTACTTC